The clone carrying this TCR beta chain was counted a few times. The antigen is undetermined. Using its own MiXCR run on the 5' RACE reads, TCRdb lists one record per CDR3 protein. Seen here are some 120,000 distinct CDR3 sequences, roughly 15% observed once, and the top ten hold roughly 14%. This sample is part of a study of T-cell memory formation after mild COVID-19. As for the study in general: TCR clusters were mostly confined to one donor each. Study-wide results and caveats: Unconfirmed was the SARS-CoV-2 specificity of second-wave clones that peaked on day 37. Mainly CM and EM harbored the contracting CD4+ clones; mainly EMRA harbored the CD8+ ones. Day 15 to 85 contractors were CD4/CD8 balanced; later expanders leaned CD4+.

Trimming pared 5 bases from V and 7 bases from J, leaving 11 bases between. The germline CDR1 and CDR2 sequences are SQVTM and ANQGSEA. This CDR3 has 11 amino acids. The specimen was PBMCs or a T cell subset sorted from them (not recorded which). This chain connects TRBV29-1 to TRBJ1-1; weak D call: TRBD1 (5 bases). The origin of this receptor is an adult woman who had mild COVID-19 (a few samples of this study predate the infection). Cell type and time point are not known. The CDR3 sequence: CSVRDSFEAFF. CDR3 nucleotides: TGCAGCGTTCGGGACTCTTTTGAAGCTTTCTTT.